The entry below gives a single T cell receptor beta chain sequence along with its context. What it recognizes is unknown. The data stem from a study of CD4 T cells in relation to SARS-CoV-2 and coronaviruses. From germline, CDR1 is SGHTA and CDR2 FQGNSA. This CDR3 region has 12 residues. Trimming removed 6 bases from V and 8 bases from J, with 13 bases in between. Before the COVID-19 pandemic, during about 2011-2019, CD4+ T cells were taken from unexposed donors. Isolation of CD4+ T cells took place after roughly nine days in culture. Produced via immunoSEQ multiplex PCR; TCRdb's table is partial and in-frame only. The data contain roughly 25,000 clones, about 79% of them singletons.

The TCR comes from a human donor in good health. The chain is built from TRBV7-2 and TRBJ1-1; D is possibly TRBD1 (5 bases). The sequencing sample was made of CD4+ T cells from PBMCs, cultured in vitro. The CDR3 sequence: CASRRDGREAFF. The CDR3 DNA sequence: TGTGCCAGCAGGAGGGACGGTAGAGAAGCTTTCTTT.